These T cell receptor beta chains were read from a single sample in a study of T-cell memory formation after mild COVID-19. TCRdb called the 5' RACE reads again in MiXCR, with one record for every CDR3 protein. The table lists about 560,000 distinct CDR3 sequences, roughly 17% of them singletons. Source material: PBMCs or a T cell subset sorted from them (not recorded which). The receptor set was obtained from an adult woman who had mild COVID-19 (a few samples of this study predate the infection). Cell type and time point are not known. CDR3s include the opening cysteine and the closing phenylalanine or tryptophan. The D gene is left open where the match is weak. Clone sizes are given selectively: once, few, many, or a class where the clone is expanded.

V,size,J,D,DNA,CDR3
TRBV15,few,TRBJ2-5,NA,TGTGCCACCAGCCCCCGGCGGAAAGAGACCCAGTACTTC,CATSPRRKETQYF
TRBV12-3/TRBV12-4,few,TRBJ1-3,NA,TGTGCCAGCAGTCCCCGCAACACCATATATTTT,CASSPRNTIYF
TRBV6-5,few,TRBJ2-1,NA,TGTGCCAGCAGTTTAATAGGCAGCTCCTACAATGAGCAGTTCTTC,CASSLIGSSYNEQFF
TRBV11-2,few,TRBJ2-2,TRBD2,TGTGCCAGCAGCAAGCTAGCGGGTCCCGGGGAGCTGTTTTTT,CASSKLAGPGELFF
TRBV29-1,NA,TRBJ2-1,TRBD1,TGCAGCGTTAACGGACAGGGAGGCAATGAGCAGTTCTTC,CSVNGQGGNEQFF
TRBV24-1,NA,TRBJ2-6,TRBD2,TGTGCCACCAGTGCCGGGGGGGCTGCGGGGGCCAACGTCCTGACTTTC,CATSAGGAAGANVLTF
TRBV28,few,TRBJ2-1,TRBD2,TGTGCCAGCAGTTTGTATAGCCCGGGACTAGATCGAAATGAGCAGTTCTTC,CASSLYSPGLDRNEQFF
TRBV29-1,NA,TRBJ1-2,NA,TGCAGCGTCTCGGACCGGCAAGCTAACTATGGCTACACCTTC,CSVSDRQANYGYTF
TRBV5-1,NA,TRBJ1-1,NA,TGCGCCAGCAGCATAAGAAGGGAGAACACTGAAGCTTTCTTT,CASSIRRENTEAFF
TRBV7-6,NA,TRBJ2-7,NA,TGTGCCAGCAGCTCCGAAGGGTCTCCCTACGAGCAGTACTTC,CASSSEGSPYEQYF
TRBV7-8,few,TRBJ2-7,TRBD2,TGTGCCAGCAGCTTCCGGACTAGCGGTTTCTACGAGCAGTACTTC,CASSFRTSGFYEQYF
TRBV13,NA,TRBJ2-1,NA,TGTGCCAGCAGCCCGTCACGTCAGGACGATGAGCAGTTCTTC,CASSPSRQDDEQFF
TRBV6-5,NA,TRBJ1-6,NA,TGTGCCAGCAGTAGGGGGGTAAGGAGATATAATTCACCCCTCCACTTT,CASSRGVRRYNSPLHF
TRBV18,few,TRBJ2-2,NA,TGTGCCAGCTCACCACTCTCGGGGACGAAGAACACCGGGGAGCTGTTTTTT,CASSPLSGTKNTGELFF
TRBV5-1,few,TRBJ2-2,TRBD1,TGCGCCAGCAGCCTAGGGGGCGCGGACACCGGGGAGCTGTTTTTT,CASSLGGADTGELFF
TRBV29-1,NA,TRBJ2-5,NA,TGCAGCGTTGACGCAGGGGATAGTATCGAGACCCAGTACTTC,CSVDAGDSIETQYF
TRBV4-1,NA,TRBJ2-7,NA,TGCGCCAGCAGCCAAGTCGCAGACGGAACCTACGAGCAGTACTTC,CASSQVADGTYEQYF
TRBV6-6,few,TRBJ2-1,TRBD2,TGTGCCAGCAGTTGGGCGGGAGCCCACAATGAGCAGTTCTTC,CASSWAGAHNEQFF
TRBV7-2,many,TRBJ2-5,TRBD2,TGTGCCAGCAGCTTACGGGGACTAGTGGACGAGACCCAGTACTTC,CASSLRGLVDETQYF
TRBV3-1,NA,TRBJ1-1,NA,TGTGCCAGCAGCCAAGACTTTGGGTTCTTGAACACTGAAGCTTTCTTT,CASSQDFGFLNTEAFF
TRBV6-6,NA,TRBJ2-5,NA,TGTGCCAGCAGTTACTCGTCTGAGACCCAGTACTTC,CASSYSSETQYF
TRBV6-5,NA,TRBJ1-4,TRBD1,TGTGCCAGCAGTTGGGGGGACAGAAGAAATGAAAAACTGTTTTTT,CASSWGDRRNEKLFF
TRBV20-1,NA,TRBJ1-1,NA,TGCAGTGCTAGAGGTCCGGAAAGGGGCACTGAAGCTTTCTTT,CSARGPERGTEAFF
TRBV24-1,NA,TRBJ2-2,NA,TGTGCCACCAGTGTACCCACCGGGGAGCTGTTTTTT,CATSVPTGELFF
TRBV29-1,NA,TRBJ2-1,NA,TGCAGCGTCCGATACGTTCTGCATGATGAGCAGTTCTTC,CSVRYVLHDEQFF
TRBV28,NA,TRBJ2-3,NA,TGTGCCAGCAGTACACACCTCAGGGGCACAGATACGCAGTATTTT,CASSTHLRGTDTQYF
TRBV3-1,NA,TRBJ1-1,NA,TGTGCCAGCAGCCAAGAGGACAGTACTCCTTTCTTT,CASSQEDSTPFF
TRBV12-3/TRBV12-4,few,TRBJ1-5,NA,TGTGCCAGCACCTCTTCGACAGGCAATCAGCCCCAGCATTTT,CASTSSTGNQPQHF
TRBV2,few,TRBJ1-4,TRBD1,TGTGCCAGCAGTTTAGACAGGGTCGTGGGTGAAAAACTGTTTTTT,CASSLDRVVGEKLFF
TRBV12-5,NA,TRBJ2-7,TRBD2,TGTGCTAGTGGGAGACTAGCGGGTACGTGGCAGTACTTC,CASGRLAGTWQYF
TRBV7-9,NA,TRBJ1-1,NA,TGTGCCAGCAGCTTAATTCTTCTGGGGGACACTGAAGCTTTCTTT,CASSLILLGDTEAFF
TRBV29-1,few,TRBJ1-1,NA,TGCAGCGTTGCTAACCCGGGGACGGCTGAAGCTTTCTTT,CSVANPGTAEAFF
TRBV7-6,many,TRBJ2-5,NA,TGTGCCAGCAGCCATTCGACAGTACAAGAGACCCAGTACTTC,CASSHSTVQETQYF
TRBV12-3/TRBV12-4,NA,TRBJ1-4,NA,TGTGCCAGCAGTTTAGTCCCAGGGAATAATGAAAAACTGTTTTTT,CASSLVPGNNEKLFF
TRBV4-2,NA,TRBJ1-5,NA,TGTGCCAGCAGCCAAGAAGACGGGGGACCTATCAATCAGCCCCAGCATTTT,CASSQEDGGPINQPQHF
TRBV7-2,few,TRBJ1-6,NA,TGTGCCAGCAGCTTAGACAGGGCTGGGAATTCACCCCTCCACTTT,CASSLDRAGNSPLHF
TRBV6-6,NA,TRBJ2-7,NA,TGTGCCAGCACCCCACGAGAGGGGAGTTCCTACGAGCAGTACTTC,CASTPREGSSYEQYF
TRBV6-2/TRBV6-3,few,TRBJ2-3,NA,TGTGCCAGCAGTTACTCCCGCCGGGTTTTAGGGGGCACAGATACGCAGTATTTT,CASSYSRRVLGGTDTQYF
TRBV19,few,TRBJ1-5,NA,TGTGCCAGTAGTATAGAAGGCAGCGGAATCAATCAGCCCCAGCATTTT,CASSIEGSGINQPQHF
TRBV12-3/TRBV12-4,many,TRBJ2-3,TRBD2,TGTGCCAGCAGCCGTAGCGGGGGTAGTGCTAGCACAGATACGCAGTATTTT,CASSRSGGSASTDTQYF
TRBV9,NA,TRBJ2-2,TRBD1,TGTGCCAGCAGCGCTACAGGGGAAGGCACCGGGGAGCTGTTTTTT,CASSATGEGTGELFF
TRBV7-3,few,TRBJ2-5,NA,TGTGCCAGCAGTCGCGGAACAGGGGAGACCCAGTACTTC,CASSRGTGETQYF
TRBV7-3,few,TRBJ2-7,TRBD2,TGTGCCAGCAGCCCGTGCACATTGGGACTAGCGGGGGCCTACGAGCAGTACTTC,CASSPCTLGLAGAYEQYF
TRBV6-2/TRBV6-3,NA,TRBJ2-5,TRBD2,TGTGCCAGCAGTTACGGTTCAGCGGGAGGGCCGGGAGAGACCCAGTACTTC,CASSYGSAGGPGETQYF
TRBV19,few,TRBJ2-7,NA,TGTGCCAGTAGTAACCACCTAGACTCACCCTCCTACGAGCAGTACTTC,CASSNHLDSPSYEQYF
TRBV7-9,NA,TRBJ1-3,NA,TGTGCCAGCAGCTTAGTGAACTCTGGAAACACCATATATTTT,CASSLVNSGNTIYF
TRBV18,NA,TRBJ2-7,TRBD1,TGTGCCAGCTCACTTTCCGCCGGGACAGGGGGCTACGAGCAGTACTTC,CASSLSAGTGGYEQYF
TRBV7-9,few,TRBJ2-1,TRBD1,TGTGCCAGCAGCACCGGACAGGGGTTGGATGAGCAGTTCTTC,CASSTGQGLDEQFF